These T cell receptor beta chains were read from a single sample in a study of read filtering for tumor transcriptome and immune sequencing. In TCRdb, the reads were re-called with MiXCR into one record per CDR3 protein. The sample includes about 58,000 distinct CDR3 sequences, roughly an eighth of them seen just once. Sequencing was done on a sample of a population of CD138-negative cells sorted from bone marrow. The receptor source for this set is a donor aged 40 or over with multiple myeloma. CDR3s include the opening cysteine and the closing phenylalanine or tryptophan. A D gene is named only where the DNA matches it firmly. The size field is filled for only some rows; it gives once, few, many or a size class.

TRBD2,TRBJ2-7,many,TRBV7-2,CASSLEYGGAGRLYF,TGTGCCAGCAGCTTAGAGTACGGGGGGGCCGGCCGGCTGTACTTC
NA,TRBJ2-4,many,TRBV29-1,CSVGTDYQNIQYF,TGCAGCGTTGGAACAGATTATCAAAACATTCAGTACTTC
NA,TRBJ2-7,few,TRBV18,CASSRLSYPYEQYF,TGTGCCAGCTCACGGCTCAGTTACCCCTACGAGCAGTACTTC
NA,TRBJ2-1,many,TRBV7-8,CASSTMGSVSYNEQFF,TGTGCCAGCAGCACAATGGGGTCCGTTTCCTACAATGAGCAGTTCTTC
NA,TRBJ1-2,many,TRBV6-1,CASSGARYYGYTF,TGTGCCAGCAGTGGTGCCAGATATTATGGCTACACCTTC
NA,TRBJ2-2,many,TRBV7-8,CASSLKSSGAPGELFF,TGTGCCAGCAGCTTAAAGTCCTCCGGGGCTCCCGGGGAGCTGTTTTTT
NA,TRBJ2-7,NA,TRBV4-2,CASSQGPAGRRHEQYF,TGTGCCAGCAGCCAAGGCCCAGCAGGTAGGAGGCACGAGCAGTACTTC
TRBD1,TRBJ1-4,many,TRBV4-1,CASTPGTGVDEKLFF,TGCGCCAGTACTCCGGGGACAGGGGTCGATGAAAAACTGTTTTTT
NA,TRBJ2-2,many,TRBV3-1,CASRRQTNTGELFF,TGTGCCAGCAGGCGACAGACGAACACCGGGGAGCTGTTTTTT
NA,TRBJ2-7,NA,TRBV4-1,CASSPEKTYEQYF,TGCGCCAGCAGCCCCGAAAAGACCTACGAGCAGTACTTC
TRBD2,TRBJ2-1,many,TRBV2,CASRTGLAGGQDNEQFF,TGTGCCAGCAGGACCGGACTAGCGGGGGGGCAGGACAATGAGCAGTTCTTC
NA,TRBJ1-2,few,TRBV5-4,CASLIGGNNDYGYTF,TGTGCCAGCTTGATCGGGGGAAATAATGACTATGGCTACACCTTC
NA,TRBJ1-1,few,TRBV12-3/TRBV12-4,CASTGTGGITEAFF,TGTGCCAGCACCGGAACCGGGGGGATCACTGAAGCTTTCTTT
TRBD1,TRBJ1-3,few,TRBV6-5,CASRQNRGQSGNTIYF,TGTGCCAGCAGACAGAACAGGGGGCAATCTGGAAACACCATATATTTT
NA,TRBJ2-3,few,TRBV19,CASGRSDTQYF,TGTGCCAGTGGCCGTTCAGATACGCAGTATTTT
NA,TRBJ1-1,many,TRBV29-1,CSVEEGGTEAFF,TGCAGCGTTGAAGAAGGGGGGACTGAAGCTTTCTTT